These T cell receptor beta chains were read from a single sample in a study of cytomegalovirus exposure and HLA in healthy donors. Clones were read by immunoSEQ multiplex PCR, and TCRdb kept only the in-frame ones, dropping some. Its table lists just over 150,000 clones. The specimen was PBMCs. The receptors here all came from an older woman in good health and CMV-seronegative. CDR3s include the opening cysteine and the closing phenylalanine or tryptophan. The D gene is left open where the match is weak.

d_call	j_call	v_call	cdr3_nt	cdr3_aa
.	TRBJ2-1	TRBV29-1	TGCAGCGTTGAAGGGTTAGCGGCTTACAATGAGCAGTTCTTC	CSVEGLAAYNEQFF
.	TRBJ2-5	TRBV19	TGTGCCAGTAGTCCCCAAGCTTCGTCCGGGATCCTGGGGGAGACCCAGTACTTC	CASSPQASSGILGETQYF
TRBD1	TRBJ2-1	TRBV7-7	TGTGCCAGCAGCCTGGACAGGGTCGATGAGCAGTTCTTC	CASSLDRVDEQFF
TRBD1	TRBJ1-2	TRBV5-6	TGTGCCAGCAGCTTGGGGGACAGGGGAAGGGGAACCTTC	CASSLGDRGRGTF
.	TRBJ2-3	TRBV19	TGTGCCAGTAGTCCCCGGGACAAAGATACGCAGTATTTT	CASSPRDKDTQYF
.	TRBJ2-7	TRBV6-5	TGTGCCAGCAGCGAAACAGGGACCTCCTACGAGCAGTACTTC	CASSETGTSYEQYF
.	TRBJ1-6	TRBV10-3	TGTGCCATCAGCTCGACAGAAGTTTATTCACCCCTCCACTTT	CAISSTEVYSPLHF
.	TRBJ1-4	TRBV15	TGTGCCACCAGCAGAGGTCAGGCCCCTAATGAAAAACTGTTTTTT	CATSRGQAPNEKLFF
.	TRBJ1-1	TRBV7-8	TGTGCCAGCAGCACCCGTGTTGAGGCTGAAGCTTTCTTT	CASSTRVEAEAFF
TRBD2	TRBJ2-1	TRBV10-1	TGCGCCAGCAGTGATGTGTCTAGCGGCTCAAATGAGCAGTTCTTC	CASSDVSSGSNEQFF
.	TRBJ2-5	TRBV10-3	TGTGCCATCAGTGATGGGGGCGGGGAGACCCAGTACTTC	CAISDGGGETQYF
.	TRBJ1-2	TRBV19	TGTGCCAGTAGTATAGACAGGGAGGGAGATGGCTACACCTTC	CASSIDREGDGYTF
TRBD2	TRBJ2-1	TRBV2	TGTGCCAGCAGAGGGACTAGCTGGGATGAGGATGAGCAGTTCTTC	CASRGTSWDEDEQFF
.	TRBJ2-7	TRBV19	TGTGCCAACCGAGAGTCGGGCGGGAACGAGCAGTACTTC	CANRESGGNEQYF
TRBD1	TRBJ2-2	TRBV4-3	TGCGCCAGCAGCCAAGGTCCGGGACAGTGGAACACCGGGGAGCTGTTTTTT	CASSQGPGQWNTGELFF
TRBD1	TRBJ1-2	TRBV5-6	TGTGCCAGCAGCTCAAAGTCGACAGGGGGGCAAGGCTACACCTTC	CASSSKSTGGQGYTF
TRBD1	TRBJ2-7	TRBV11-2	TGTGCCAGCAGCTCAAGGACAGGGGAGTATTTTATAGAACAGTACTTC	CASSSRTGEYFIEQYF
.	TRBJ2-2	TRBV11-2	TGTGCCAGCAGCTTAAGCGCGGCCGCGAACACCGGGGAGCTGTTTTTT	CASSLSAAANTGELFF
TRBD2	TRBJ2-3	TRBV7-9	TGTGCCAGCAGCTTAGGAAATAGCGGGGGAGATACGCAGTATTTT	CASSLGNSGGDTQYF
.	TRBJ1-1	TRBV5-1	TGCGCCAGCAGCACCTGGGACTTGAACACTGAAGCTTTCTTT	CASSTWDLNTEAFF
.	TRBJ1-2	TRBV5-1	TGCGCCAGCAGCTTGACCGAGAACTATGGCTACACCTTC	CASSLTENYGYTF
.	TRBJ1-1	TRBV19	TGTGCCAGTAGTCTCATCAGGGGACGCGCTTTCTTT	CASSLIRGRAFF
.	TRBJ2-2	TRBV5-6	TGTGCCAGCAGCTCGCAGGGGACGGTCGGGGAGCTGTTTTTT	CASSSQGTVGELFF
.	TRBJ1-2	TRBV5-1	TGCGCCAGCAGCTTGGCCGGCGCCTCGGGTGGCTACACCTTC	CASSLAGASGGYTF
.	TRBJ1-5	TRBV6-1	TGTGCCAGCAGTGCTCAGGTCAAACATCAGCCCCAGCATTTT	CASSAQVKHQPQHF
TRBD2	TRBJ2-5	TRBV19	TGTGCCAGTAGTATAAGGTTTCTAGCGGGCGCCGCAGAGACCCAGTACTTC	CASSIRFLAGAAETQYF
.	TRBJ2-1	TRBV7-2	TGTGCCAGCAGCCCAACTCCCCCCGGCGACGGGAATGAGCAGTTCTTC	CASSPTPPGDGNEQFF